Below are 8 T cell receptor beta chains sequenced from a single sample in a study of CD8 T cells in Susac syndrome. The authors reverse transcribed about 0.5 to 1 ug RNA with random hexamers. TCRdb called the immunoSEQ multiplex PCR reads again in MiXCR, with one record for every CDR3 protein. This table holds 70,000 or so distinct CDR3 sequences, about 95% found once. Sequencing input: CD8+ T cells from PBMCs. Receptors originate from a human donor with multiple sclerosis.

The CDR3 sequence: CSVVTDSNYGYTF. CDR3 DNA: TGCAGCGTTGTGACAGATTCTAACTATGGCTACACCTTC. This sequence joins TRBV29-1 and TRBJ1-2; D may be TRBD1 (5 bases). CDR1 and CDR2 (germline): SQVTM, ANQGSEA. The CDR3 length is 13 residues. V lost 4 bases and J lost 0, with 9 bases in between. The entire variable domain, with the rest obtained from reference TRBV29-1 and TRBJ1-2, is as follows: SAVISQKPSRDICQRGTSLTIQCQVDSQVTMMFWYRQQPGQSLTLIATANQGSEATYESGFVIDKFPISRPNLTFSTLTVSNMSPEDSSIYLCSVVTDSNYGYTFGSGTRLTVV.

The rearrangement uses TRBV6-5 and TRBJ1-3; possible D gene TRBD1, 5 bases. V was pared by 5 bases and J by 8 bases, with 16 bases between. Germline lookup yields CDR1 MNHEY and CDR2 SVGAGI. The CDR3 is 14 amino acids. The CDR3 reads CASSSGTRSDTIYF. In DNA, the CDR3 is TGTGCCAGCAGTAGCGGGACCCGATCAGACACCATATATTTT.

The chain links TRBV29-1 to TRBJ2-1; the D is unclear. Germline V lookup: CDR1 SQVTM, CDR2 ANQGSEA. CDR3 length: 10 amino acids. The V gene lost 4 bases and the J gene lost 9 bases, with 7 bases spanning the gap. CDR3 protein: CSVGVVEQFF. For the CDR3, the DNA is TGCAGCGTTGGGGTTGTTGAGCAGTTCTTC.

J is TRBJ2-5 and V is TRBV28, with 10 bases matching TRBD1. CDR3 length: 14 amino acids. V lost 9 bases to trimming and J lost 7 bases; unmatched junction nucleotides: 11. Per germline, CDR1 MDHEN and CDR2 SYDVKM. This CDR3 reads CASTGTGVRRTQYF. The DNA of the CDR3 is TGTGCCAGTACCGGGACAGGGGTAAGAAGGACCCAGTACTTC.

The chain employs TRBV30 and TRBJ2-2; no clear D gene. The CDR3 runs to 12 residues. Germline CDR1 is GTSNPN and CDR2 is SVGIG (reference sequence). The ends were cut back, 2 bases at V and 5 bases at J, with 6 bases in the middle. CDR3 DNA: TGTGCCTGGAGTCCAGATACCGGGGAGCTGTTTTTT. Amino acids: CAWSPDTGELFF.

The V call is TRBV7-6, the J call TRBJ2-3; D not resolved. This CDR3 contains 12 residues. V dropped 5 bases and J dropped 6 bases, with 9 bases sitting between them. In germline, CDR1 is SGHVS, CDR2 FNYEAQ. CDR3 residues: CASSGVEDTQYF. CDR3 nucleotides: TGTGCCAGCAGCGGCGTAGAGGATACGCAGTATTTT.

The CDR3 region has the DNA TGTGCCAGCAGCCCGGAGAGAAACACTGAAGCTTTCTTT. Encoded protein: CASSPERNTEAFF. V is TRBV6-6 and J is TRBJ1-1; D unresolved. With 6 bases removed from V and 2 bases from J, the gap between germline ends came to 10 bases. The V gene's germline CDR1 is MNHNY and CDR2 SVGAGI (reference sequence). This CDR3 is built from 13 residues.

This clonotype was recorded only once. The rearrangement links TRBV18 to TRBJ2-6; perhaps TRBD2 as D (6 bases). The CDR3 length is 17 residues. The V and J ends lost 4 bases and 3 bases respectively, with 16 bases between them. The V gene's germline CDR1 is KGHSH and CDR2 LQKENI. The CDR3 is CASSLQKEGFGANVLTF. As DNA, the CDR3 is TGTGCCAGCTCACTACAGAAGGAGGGCTTTGGGGCCAACGTCCTGACTTTC.